What follows are 9 T cell receptor beta chains derived from one specimen sequenced in a study of T cells in Graves' hyperthyroidism and ophthalmopathy (dated by TCRdb to about 2019). The library was built by means of multiplex PCR. Sequencing took place on an Illumina HiSeq 2000. Amplification of TCR beta CDR3 regions was carried out from RNA transcripts. A first-round RT-PCR of the TCR CDR3 used the HTBI primer set with the Qiagen OneStep RT-PCR kit. TCRdb reprocessed the public reads (quality trimming at Q25 with fastp, clone calling with MiXCR) and kept in-frame beta chains. Records with the same CDR3 protein are collapsed into one entry carrying the most frequent genes and DNA. Present in this sample are 750,000 to 950,000 distinct CDR3 sequences, 35% to 40% of which were seen just once. Around 10% of the sample is in the top ten clones. The sample was blood. These receptors all stem from a man between 18 and 29 years old with Graves' hyperthyroidism.

This clonotype was observed many times. The chain links TRBV2 to TRBJ2-2; D is possibly TRBD2 (5 bases). Germline-derived CDR1 and CDR2 are SNHLY and FYNNEI. The CDR3 spans 13 residues. Trimming cost V 8 bases and J 0 bases, with 7 bases left between them. DNA of the CDR3: TGTGCCAGCGGGAGCGCGAACACCGGGGAGCTGTTTTTT. Translation gives CASGSANTGELFF.

The chain employs TRBV2 and TRBJ2-5, with D possibly being TRBD2 (6 bases). Trimming shortened V by 8 bases and J by 7 bases, and 20 bases separated the two germline ends. Germline CDR1 and CDR2: SNHLY and FYNNEI. CDR3 length equals 14 residues. The CDR3 region has the DNA TGTGCCAGCGAACCGGGACTGCCCCTGGGGACCCAGTACTTC. Its protein product is CASEPGLPLGTQYF. Combining the CDR3 with reference TRBV2 and TRBJ2-5 gives the whole variable domain EPEVTQTPSHQVTQMGQEVILRCVPISNHLYFYWYRQILGQKVEFLVSFYNNEISEKSEIFDDQFSVERPDGSNFTLKIRSTKLEDSAMYFCASEPGLPLGTQYFGPGTRLLVL.

The V gene is TRBV29-1, the J gene TRBJ1-1, with D hard to call. V lost 3 bases and J 4 bases, leaving 21 bases between the germline ends. The CDR3 is made up of 16 amino acids. Germline assignment: CDR1 SQVTM and CDR2 ANQGSEA. Here the CDR3 reads CSVEWNTGELGTEAFF. CDR3 in DNA: TGCAGCGTTGAGTGGAACACCGGGGAGCTGGGCACTGAAGCTTTCTTT.

The CDR3 sequence: CASSQDFGTATTNEKLFF. In nucleotides, the CDR3 is TGTGCCAGCAGCCAAGATTTCGGGACAGCCACAACTAATGAAAAACTGTTTTTT. The chain joins TRBV7-9 to TRBJ1-4; the match to TRBD1 covers 7 bases. Unmatched junction bases numbered 12, after V lost 5 bases and J lost 0 bases. The germline gives CDR1 SEHNR, CDR2 FQNEAQ (reference sequence). This CDR3 has 18 amino acids.

Ten or more counts support this clonotype. The chain uses TRBV7-9 and TRBJ1-2; D uncertain. V was shortened by 1 base and J by 7 bases, with 16 bases between the two germline ends. The length of the CDR3 is 15 residues. The V gene's germline CDR1 is SEHNR and CDR2 FQNEAQ (reference sequence). The CDR3 DNA is TGTGCCAGCAGCTTAGAGCGGGAGGGAGGCGCTGGCTACACCTTC. Its translation is CASSLEREGGAGYTF.

The CDR3 coding sequence is TGCAGCCTCGGGGACCCAGGGGGTCAAGAGACCCAGTACTTC. This translates into CSLGDPGGQETQYF. V is TRBV29-1 and J is TRBJ2-5; 7 nucleotides match TRBD1. The V gene end was trimmed by 8 bases and the J gene end by 2 bases; junction bases not matched to a gene: 11. Germline V gene data show CDR1 as SQVTM and CDR2 as ANQGSEA. The CDR3 runs 14 residues.

The chain is built from TRBV2 and TRBJ2-5, with D possibly matching TRBD2 (5 bases). V was clipped by 11 bases and J by 1 base, with 8 bases between them. Per the germline V gene, CDR1 is SNHLY and CDR2 is FYNNEI. This CDR3 comprises 11 residues. The CDR3 region is CAADFQETQYF. The CDR3 DNA reads as TGTGCCGCGGACTTCCAAGAGACCCAGTACTTC.

This chain joins TRBV14 and TRBJ1-2; no clear D gene. CDR3 size: 15 residues. V dropped 0 bases and J dropped 2 bases, with 10 bases sitting between them. Germline values: CDR1 SGHDN, CDR2 FVKESK. The CDR3 sequence is CASSQDLGINYGYTF. The CDR3 nucleotides read TGTGCCAGCAGCCAAGATCTGGGAATAAACTATGGCTACACCTTC. Combining the CDR3 with reference TRBV14 and TRBJ1-2 gives the whole variable domain EAGVTQFPSHSVIEKGQTVTLRCDPISGHDNLYWYRRVMGKEIKFLLHFVKESKQDESGMPNNRFLAERTGGTYSTLKVQPAELEDSGVYFCASSQDLGINYGYTFGSGTRLTVV.

The chain combines TRBV9 with TRBJ1-4; a possible D gene is TRBD1 (5 bases). Germline lookup yields CDR1 SGDLS and CDR2 YYNGEE. The CDR3 totals 15 residues. The V end lost 3 bases, the J end lost 7 bases, and 16 bases lay between the germline ends. In DNA, the CDR3 is TGTGCCAGCAGCGAGGGACTAGCGGGCGGTGAAAAACTGTTTTTT. Its translation is CASSEGLAGGEKLFF.